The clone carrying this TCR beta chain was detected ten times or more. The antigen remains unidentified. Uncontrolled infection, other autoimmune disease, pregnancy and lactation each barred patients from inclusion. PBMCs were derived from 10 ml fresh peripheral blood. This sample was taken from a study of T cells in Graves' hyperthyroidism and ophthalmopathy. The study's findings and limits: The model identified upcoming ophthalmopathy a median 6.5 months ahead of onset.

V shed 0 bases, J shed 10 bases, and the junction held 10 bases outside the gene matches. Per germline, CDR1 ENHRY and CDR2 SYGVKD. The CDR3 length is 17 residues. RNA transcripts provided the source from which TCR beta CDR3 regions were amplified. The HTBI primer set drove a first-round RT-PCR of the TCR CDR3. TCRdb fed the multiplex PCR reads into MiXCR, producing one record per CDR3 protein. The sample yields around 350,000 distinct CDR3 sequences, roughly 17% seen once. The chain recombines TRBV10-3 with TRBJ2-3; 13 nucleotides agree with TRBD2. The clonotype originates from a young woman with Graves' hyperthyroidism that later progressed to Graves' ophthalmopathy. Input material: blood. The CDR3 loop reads CAISESKGTSGTSSQYF. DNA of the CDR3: TGTGCCATCAGTGAGTCGAAGGGGACTAGCGGGACGTCTTCGCAGTATTTT.